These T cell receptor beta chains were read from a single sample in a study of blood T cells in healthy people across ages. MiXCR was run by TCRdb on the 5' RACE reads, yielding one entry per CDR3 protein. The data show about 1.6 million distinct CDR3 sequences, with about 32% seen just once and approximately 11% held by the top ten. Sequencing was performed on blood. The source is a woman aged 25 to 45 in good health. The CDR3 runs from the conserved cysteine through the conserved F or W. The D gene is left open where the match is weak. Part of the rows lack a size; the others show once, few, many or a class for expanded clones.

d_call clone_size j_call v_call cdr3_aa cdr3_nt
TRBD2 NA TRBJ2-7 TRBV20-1 CSAARLAGYSYNEQYF TGCAGTGCTGCACGACTAGCGGGGTACTCCTACAATGAGCAGTACTTC
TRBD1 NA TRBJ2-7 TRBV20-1 CSARGSDRGFYEQYF TGCAGTGCTAGAGGATCGGACAGGGGTTTCTACGAGCAGTACTTC
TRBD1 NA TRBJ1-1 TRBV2 CASSESGTGGSEAFF TGTGCCAGCAGTGAATCCGGGACAGGGGGGAGTGAAGCTTTCTTT
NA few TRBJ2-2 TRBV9 CASSAASSGGELFF TGTGCCAGCAGCGCCGCTAGCTCGGGCGGGGAGCTGTTTTTT
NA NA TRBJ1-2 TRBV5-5 CASSLFRDGRLGYTF TGTGCCAGCAGCTTGTTCCGGGATGGGCGACTGGGCTACACCTTC
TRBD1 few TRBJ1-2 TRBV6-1 CASSEVRGQGGGYTF TGTGCCAGCAGTGAAGTCCGGGGACAGGGAGGCGGCTACACCTTC
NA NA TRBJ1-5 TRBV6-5 CASSPTDTSQPQHF TGTGCCAGCAGTCCCACTGACACAAGTCAGCCCCAGCATTTT
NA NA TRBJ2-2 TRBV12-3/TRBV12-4 CASSSRTAAGGELFF TGTGCCAGCAGTTCCAGGACAGCCGCGGGCGGGGAGCTGTTTTTT
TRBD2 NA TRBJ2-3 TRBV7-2 CASSILAGGAFSTDTQYF TGTGCCAGCAGCATACTAGCGGGGGGGGCATTTAGCACAGATACGCAGTATTTT
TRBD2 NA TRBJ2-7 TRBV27 CASSSEPLAATTYEQYF TGTGCCAGCAGTTCGGAGCCCCTAGCGGCTACTACCTACGAGCAGTACTTC
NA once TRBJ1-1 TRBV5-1 CASRTAENTEAFF TGCGCCAGCAGAACTGCAGAGAACACTGAAGCTTTCTTT
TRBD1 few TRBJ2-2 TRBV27 CASSPGQGITGELFF TGTGCCAGCAGCCCCGGACAGGGAATCACCGGGGAGCTGTTTTTT
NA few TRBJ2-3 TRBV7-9 CASSLAGVKDTQYF TGTGCCAGCAGCTTAGCGGGAGTGAAAGATACGCAGTATTTT
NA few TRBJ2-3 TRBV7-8 CASSLAGRGAIDTQYF TGTGCCAGCAGCTTAGCGGGCCGGGGGGCAATAGATACGCAGTATTTT
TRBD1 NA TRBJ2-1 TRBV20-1 CSASEDRADEQFF TGCAGTGCTAGCGAGGACAGGGCCGATGAGCAGTTCTTC
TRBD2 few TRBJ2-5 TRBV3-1 CASSPTSGGAQETQYF TGTGCCAGCAGCCCGACTAGCGGGGGGGCACAAGAGACCCAGTACTTC
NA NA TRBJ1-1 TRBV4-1 CASSQDQTGRNTEAFF TGCGCCAGCAGCCAAGATCAAACAGGGCGGAACACTGAAGCTTTCTTT
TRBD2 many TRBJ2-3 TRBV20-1 CSARDLAGTSTDTQYF TGCAGTGCTAGAGACCTAGCGGGCACTAGCACAGATACGCAGTATTTT
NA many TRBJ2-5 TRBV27 CASSSHEDETQYF TGTGCCAGCAGTTCCCACGAGGATGAGACCCAGTACTTC
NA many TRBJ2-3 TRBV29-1 CSVERSTDTQYF TGCAGCGTTGAAAGGTCTACAGATACGCAGTATTTT
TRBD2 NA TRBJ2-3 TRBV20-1 CSARLAGARTDAQYF TGCAGTGCCAGACTAGCGGGAGCTCGCACAGATGCGCAGTATTTT
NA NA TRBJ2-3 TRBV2 CASSDGSDTQYF TGTGCCAGCAGTGACGGTTCAGATACGCAGTATTTT
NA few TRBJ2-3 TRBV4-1 CASSSSDSTDTQYF TGCGCCAGCAGCTCTTCGGATTCTACGGATACGCAGTATTTT
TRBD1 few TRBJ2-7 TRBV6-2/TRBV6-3 CASSLPDRGPVEQYF TGTGCCAGCAGCCTTCCTGACAGGGGGCCTGTCGAGCAGTACTTC
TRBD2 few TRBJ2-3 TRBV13 CASSLDLNSGGTTDTQYF TGTGCCAGCAGCTTAGACCTAAATAGCGGGGGGACCACAGATACGCAGTATTTT
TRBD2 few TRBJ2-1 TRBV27 CASSPVSTVITRGEQFF TGTGCCAGCAGCCCGGTTAGTACCGTGATAACGCGGGGGGAGCAGTTCTTC
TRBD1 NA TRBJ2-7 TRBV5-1 CASSLDGQGPYEQYF TGCGCCAGCAGCTTGGATGGACAGGGGCCCTACGAGCAGTACTTC
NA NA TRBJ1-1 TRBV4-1 CASSPGGAGNTEAFF TGCGCCAGCAGTCCAGGAGGTGCTGGGAACACTGAAGCTTTCTTT
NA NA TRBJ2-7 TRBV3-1 CASSRRGGSLYEQYF TGTGCCAGCAGCCGACGAGGGGGGTCCCTATACGAGCAGTACTTC
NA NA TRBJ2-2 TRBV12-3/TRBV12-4 CASSFSGAPGELFF TGTGCCAGCAGTTTCTCCGGGGCCCCCGGGGAGCTGTTTTTT
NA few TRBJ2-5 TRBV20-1 CSAGPVGQETQYF TGCAGTGCAGGCCCAGTAGGCCAAGAGACCCAGTACTTC
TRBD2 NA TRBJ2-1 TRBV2 CASSGGTSGSNEQFF TGTGCCAGCAGTGGGGGGACTAGCGGGAGCAATGAGCAGTTCTTC
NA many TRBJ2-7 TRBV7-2 CASSFLRDYEQYF TGTGCCAGCAGCTTTCTGAGGGATTACGAGCAGTACTTC
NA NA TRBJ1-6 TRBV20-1 CSARGISRDIPGGSPLHF TGCAGTGCTAGGGGGATCAGCCGGGACATCCCGGGGGGGTCACCCCTCCACTTT
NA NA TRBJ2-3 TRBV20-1 CSSFRQDRGTQYF TGCAGTTCCTTCCGGCAAGATAGAGGTACGCAGTATTTT
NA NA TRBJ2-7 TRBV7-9 CASSKDSTYEQYF TGTGCCAGCAGCAAGGACTCGACCTACGAGCAGTACTTC